The following is a TCR beta chain sequence with its context. Its specificity is not known. The data belong to a study of T cell repertoires in cytomegalovirus infection. General study results and limits: Totalled public TCR beta family frequency picked out people who carried CMV plus the relevant HLA.

With 6 bases removed from V and 3 bases from J, the gap between germline ends came to 9 bases. Germline values: CDR1 MNHNY, CDR2 SVGAGI (reference sequence). The CDR3 totals 13 residues. TCRdb called the reads again in MiXCR, with one record for every CDR3 protein. The sample holds approximately 590,000 distinct CDR3 sequences, roughly 43% seen once. The chain links TRBV6-6 to TRBJ1-5; a weak D match, TRBD1 (5 bases). This sequence was found in a human donor in good health (CMV status not recorded). Some clones in this sample may be carry-over from other donors' samples. The sequencing used cultured PBMCs, collected from culture after CMV antigen stimulation. Written as DNA, the CDR3 is TGTGCCAGCAGCCGACAGCACAATCAGCCCCAGCATTTT. Translating gives CASSRQHNQPQHF.